A selection of T cell receptor beta chains follows, all from one sample in a study of T cell repertoires in cytomegalovirus infection. TCRdb recomputed calls from the reads with MiXCR, one row per CDR3 protein. The sample lists about 140,000 distinct CDR3 sequences; under 8.5% were seen once. Sequenced material: PBMCs. The receptor set was obtained from a human donor in good health (CMV status not recorded). Some clones in this sample may be carry-over from other donors' samples. The CDR3 runs from the conserved cysteine through the conserved F or W. D genes are given only for firm matches. Only some rows state a clone size, as once, few, many or a class for expanded clones.

>TRBJ2-5|many|NA|TRBV7-2
TGTGCCAGCAGCTGGCAGGGGGGCGGAGAGACCCAGTACTTC
CASSWQGGGETQYF
>TRBJ1-4|many|NA|TRBV7-2
TGTGCCAGCAGCTTAGGTCGGAGGAATGAAAAACTGTTTTTT
CASSLGRRNEKLFF
>TRBJ2-3|many|NA|TRBV5-1
TGCGCCAGCAGCCCATGGGACTTCCGAGATACGCAGTATTTT
CASSPWDFRDTQYF
>TRBJ1-5|many|NA|TRBV7-2
TGTGCCAGCAGCCTATACTGGACGGAGAGCAATCAGCCCCAGCATTTT
CASSLYWTESNQPQHF
>TRBJ2-3|many|TRBD1|TRBV6-4
TGTGCCAGCAGTGCCTGGACAGGGGGCGTGGATACGCAGTATTTT
CASSAWTGGVDTQYF
>TRBJ1-1|NA|NA|TRBV29-1
TGCAGCGCCTGGGTCGGCACTGAAGCTTTCTTT
CSAWVGTEAFF
>TRBJ1-1|many|NA|TRBV5-1
TGCGCCAGCAGCCGCGGGACCGCGAACACTGAAGCTTTCTTT
CASSRGTANTEAFF
>TRBJ2-4|NA|TRBD1|TRBV28
TGTGCCAGCACCACCCCGACAGGGGAAAACATTCAGTACTTC
CASTTPTGENIQYF
>TRBJ2-7|many|TRBD2|TRBV20-1
TGCAGTGCTAGAGGACTAGCGGGTGGTTACGAGCAGTACTTC
CSARGLAGGYEQYF
>TRBJ1-4|many|NA|TRBV10-2
TGCGCCAGCAGGGGAGGACAGACTAATGAAAAACTGTTTTTT
CASRGGQTNEKLFF
>TRBJ2-7|many|NA|TRBV29-1
TGCAGCGTTTCAAGCAGTGCCTACGAGCAGTACTTC
CSVSSSAYEQYF
>TRBJ1-1|many|NA|TRBV28
TGTGCCAGCAGTTTGGCAGGGCGGCCCAATTTTGGTGAAGCTTTCTTT
CASSLAGRPNFGEAFF
>TRBJ1-6|NA|NA|TRBV6-6
TGTGCCAGCAGTTACAACTATAATTCACCCCTCCACTTT
CASSYNYNSPLHF
>TRBJ2-3|many|TRBD1|TRBV20-1
TGCAGTGCTAGGCACGACAGGGCCCTCGCAGATACGCAGTATTTT
CSARHDRALADTQYF
>TRBJ1-1|many|TRBD1|TRBV20-1
TGCAGTGCTAGAGCACAGGGGGCGAACACTGAAGCTTTCTTT
CSARAQGANTEAFF
>TRBJ2-5|NA|TRBD2|TRBV2
TGTGCCAGCAGCCGGGGACTAGCTGTTAGAGAGACCCAGTACTTC
CASSRGLAVRETQYF
>TRBJ2-3|NA|NA|TRBV5-4
TGTGCCAGCAGCTTGCGGGGAACCACAGATACGCAGTATTTT
CASSLRGTTDTQYF